The source of this T cell receptor beta chain is a study of identical twins. This clonotype has only a few counts. What it recognizes is unknown. A universal primer site arose from template switching, and cDNA bore unique molecular identifiers. From the 5' RACE reads, TCRdb called clonotypes with MiXCR, one entry per CDR3 protein. The sample holds around 300,000 distinct CDR3 sequences, approximately 8% seen once. Study results and limitations: Fewer insertions marked abundant cord blood beta clonotypes; young adult naive trended weakly, memory not at all. Instead of following the same donors, the conclusions were based on cross-sectional statistical analysis. Diverse VJ usage suggested most zero-insertion clonotypes were not invariant T cells.

Trimming took 8 bases from V and 9 from J, leaving 16 bases between them. The CDR3 contains 12 residues. Germline CDR1 and CDR2: SEHNR and FQNEAQ (reference sequence). These data are also associated with another study on yellow fever vaccine responses in identical twins.

The receptor was isolated from a woman aged 18-29 years in good health. V is TRBV7-9 and J is TRBJ1-2; TRBD1 is a possible D gene (5 bases). The specimen sequenced was memory (CD45RO+) T cells sorted from blood. In DNA form, the CDR3 reads TGTGCCAGCTCCCTGGAGGGGCCGAGCTACACCTTC. Encoded protein: CASSLEGPSYTF.